One sample yielded the 7 T cell receptor beta chains listed below, sequenced in a study of identical twins. TCRdb reanalysed the 5' RACE reads using MiXCR and keeps one entry per CDR3 protein. The table includes some 590,000 distinct CDR3 sequences, around 9.6% detected once. This sample also belongs to another study, concerning yellow fever vaccine responses in identical twins.

Sequencing input: PBMCs. These receptors all come from a woman under 30 in good health.

The sample holds a few counts of this clonotype. The V and J genes are TRBV25-1 and TRBJ2-5, with 9 bases that match TRBD2. This CDR3 contains 15 residues. The germline CDR1 and CDR2 sequences are MGHDK and SYGVNS. Trimming removed 5 bases from V and 1 base from J; junction bases left unmatched: 5. In nucleotides, the CDR3 is TGTGCCAGCAGTATAAGCGGGGGGTCCCAAGAGACCCAGTACTTC. Encoded protein: CASSISGGSQETQYF.

The chain combines TRBV7-8 with TRBJ2-5; D is undetermined. This CDR3 is built from 15 residues. V lost 2 bases, J lost 1 base, and 11 bases lay in between. Per germline, CDR1 SGHVS and CDR2 FQNEAQ. The CDR3 spells CASSLLGDFQETQYF. CDR3 bases: TGTGCCAGCAGCTTATTGGGTGATTTCCAAGAGACCCAGTACTTC.

This clonotype was seen a few times. V gene TRBV6-1 combines with J gene TRBJ2-7; no reliable D call. The CDR3 is made up of 13 amino acids. CDR1 and CDR2 from the germline V gene are MNHNS and SASEGT. Trimming pared 7 bases from V and 0 bases from J, leaving 10 bases between. In DNA, the CDR3 is TGTGCCAGCACGGCGGCGCTCTCCTACGAGCAGTACTTC. It is translated as CASTAALSYEQYF.

This clonotype has just a few counts. The V gene is TRBV7-6, the J gene TRBJ1-6; D perhaps matches TRBD1 (5 bases). Deletions cut 9 bases from V and 9 bases from J, with 12 bases between. Germline V CDR1 and CDR2: SGHVS, FNYEAQ. This CDR3 region has 12 residues. Here the CDR3 reads CARMTEFSPLHF. In DNA, the CDR3 is TGTGCCAGGATGACAGAGTTTTCACCCCTCCACTTT.

A few counts support this clonotype. The genes are TRBV29-1 and TRBJ1-1; D ambiguous. V lost 6 bases, J lost 7 bases, and 15 bases lay in between. The CDR3 length is 12 residues. CDR1 and CDR2 from the germline V gene are SQVTM and ANQGSEA. CDR3 region: CSVREPKIEAFF. CDR3 DNA: TGCAGCGTGCGGGAACCGAAGATTGAAGCTTTCTTT.

About this clonotype itself: This clone may be a read error of a much larger clone one base away. The chain is built from TRBV21-1 and TRBJ2-7; the table's D gene call, TRBD1, was not cross checked with the DNA. TRBV21-1 is shown as a pseudogene. This CDR3 region has 15 residues. In DNA, the CDR3 is TGTGCCAGCAGCAAATGCAGGGACAGGATCCACGAGCAGTACTTC. This codes for CASSKCRDRIHEQYF.

The sample holds a few counts of this clonotype. The chain employs TRBV20-1 and TRBJ2-7; the match to TRBD1 covers 9 bases. The J segment lost 3 bases and the V segment lost 6 bases, leaving 9 bases of the junction unmatched. This CDR3 is built from 14 residues. CDR1 and CDR2 (germline): DFQATT, SNEGSKA (reference sequence). CDR3 nucleotide sequence: TGCAGTGCAGAAGGACAGGGGCTGATCTACGAGCAGTACTTC. Residues: CSAEGQGLIYEQYF.